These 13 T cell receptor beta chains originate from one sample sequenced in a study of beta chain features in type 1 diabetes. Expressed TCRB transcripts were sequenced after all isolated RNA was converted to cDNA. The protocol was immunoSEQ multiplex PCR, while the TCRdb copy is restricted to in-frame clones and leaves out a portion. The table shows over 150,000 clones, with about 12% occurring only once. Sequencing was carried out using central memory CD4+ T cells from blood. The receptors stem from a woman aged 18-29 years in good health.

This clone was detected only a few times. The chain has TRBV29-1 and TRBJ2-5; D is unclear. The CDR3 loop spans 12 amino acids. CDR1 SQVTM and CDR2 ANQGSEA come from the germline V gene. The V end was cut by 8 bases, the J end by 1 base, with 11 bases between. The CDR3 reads CSSLSTQETQYF. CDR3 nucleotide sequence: TGCAGCTCCTTGAGTACCCAAGAGACCCAGTACTTC.

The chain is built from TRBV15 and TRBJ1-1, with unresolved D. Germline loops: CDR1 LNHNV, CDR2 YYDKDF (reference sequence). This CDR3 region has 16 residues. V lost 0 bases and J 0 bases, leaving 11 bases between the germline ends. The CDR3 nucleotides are TGTGCCACCAGCAGAGAGGTGACACGGCTGAACACTGAAGCTTTCTTT. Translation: CATSREVTRLNTEAFF.

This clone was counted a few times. The chain's CDR3 is CASSLGTSVSSSYEQYF. Written as DNA, the CDR3 is TGTGCCAGCAGCTTGGGAACTAGCGTAAGCAGCTCCTACGAGCAGTACTTC. The chain is built from TRBV5-5 and TRBJ2-7; 7 bases fit TRBD2. Losses at the gene ends were 0 bases for V and 0 bases for J; bases not matched to a gene: 9. The CDR3 has 17 amino acids. Germline CDR1 and CDR2: SGHKS and YYEKEE (reference sequence).

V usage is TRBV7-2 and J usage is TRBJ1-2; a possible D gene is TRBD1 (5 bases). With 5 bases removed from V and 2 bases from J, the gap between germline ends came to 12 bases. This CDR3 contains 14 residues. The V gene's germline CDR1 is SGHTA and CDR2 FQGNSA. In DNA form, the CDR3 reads TGTGCCAGCAGCCCCGGGCGGGGGAACTATGGCTACACCTTC. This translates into CASSPGRGNYGYTF.

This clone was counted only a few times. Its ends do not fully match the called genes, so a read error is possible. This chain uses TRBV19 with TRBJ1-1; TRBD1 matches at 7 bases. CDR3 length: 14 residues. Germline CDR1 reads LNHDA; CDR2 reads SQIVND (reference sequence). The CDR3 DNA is TGTGCCAGTAGGCAACAGGGGCTCAACACCGAAGCTTTCTTT. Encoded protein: CASRQQGLNTEAFF.

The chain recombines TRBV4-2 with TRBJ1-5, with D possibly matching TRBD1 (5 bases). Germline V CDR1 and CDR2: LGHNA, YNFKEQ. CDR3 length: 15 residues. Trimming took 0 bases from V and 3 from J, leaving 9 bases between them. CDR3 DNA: TGTGCCAGCAGCCAAGACCAGGGATACAATCAGCCCCAGCATTTT. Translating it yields CASSQDQGYNQPQHF.

CDR3 coding DNA: TGTGCCAGCCGCAGACAGGGGGCGAAGGAGCAGTTCTTC. As protein: CASRRQGAKEQFF. The chain has TRBV6-1 and TRBJ2-1; TRBD1 matches at 10 bases. V lost 8 bases to trimming and J lost 10 bases; unmatched junction nucleotides: 8. Germline CDR1 reads MNHNS; CDR2 reads SASEGT. The CDR3 totals 13 residues.

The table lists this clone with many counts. The CDR3: CASSQVISRGNLDSNQPQHF. As DNA, the CDR3 is TGCGCCAGCAGCCAAGTCATCTCCAGGGGGAACCTCGATAGCAATCAGCCCCAGCATTTT. J is TRBJ1-5 and V is TRBV4-1; 7 bases are a match to TRBD1. CDR1 and CDR2 from the germline V gene are MGHRA and YSYEKL. The CDR3 length is 20 residues. Unmatched junction bases numbered 15, after V lost 1 base and J lost 0 bases.

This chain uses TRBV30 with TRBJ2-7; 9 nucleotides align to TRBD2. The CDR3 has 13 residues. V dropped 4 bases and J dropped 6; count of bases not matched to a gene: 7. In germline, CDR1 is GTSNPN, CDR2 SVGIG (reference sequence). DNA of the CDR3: TGTGCCTGGAATAGGGGACTAGCTCGCGAGCAGTACTTC. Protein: CAWNRGLAREQYF.

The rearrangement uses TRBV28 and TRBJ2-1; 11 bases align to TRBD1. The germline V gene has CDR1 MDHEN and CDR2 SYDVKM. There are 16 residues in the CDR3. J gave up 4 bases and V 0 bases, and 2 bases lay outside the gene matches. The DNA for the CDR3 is TGTGCCAGCAGTTTATGGGGGACAGGGGGGTACAATGAGCAGTTCTTC. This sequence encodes CASSLWGTGGYNEQFF.

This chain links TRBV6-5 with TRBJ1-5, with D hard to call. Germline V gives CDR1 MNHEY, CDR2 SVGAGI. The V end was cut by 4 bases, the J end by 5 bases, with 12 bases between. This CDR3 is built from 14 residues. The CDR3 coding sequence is TGTGCCAGCAGTTCAGCGTTACTGGATCAGCCCCAGCATTTT. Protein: CASSSALLDQPQHF.

The CDR3 coding sequence is TGTGCCAGTATTCCGGAGAGGGGGCGCACAGATACGCAGTATTTT. This sequence encodes CASIPERGRTDTQYF. The chain joins TRBV19 to TRBJ2-3, with TRBD1 identical over 7 bases. J gave up 1 base and V 7 bases, and 8 bases lay outside the gene matches. This CDR3 contains 15 residues. From germline, CDR1 is LNHDA and CDR2 SQIVND (reference sequence).

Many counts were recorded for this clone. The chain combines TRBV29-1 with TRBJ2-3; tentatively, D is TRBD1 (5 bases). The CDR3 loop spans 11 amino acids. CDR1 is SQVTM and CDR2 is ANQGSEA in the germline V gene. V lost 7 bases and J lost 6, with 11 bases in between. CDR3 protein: CSGGPGDTQYF. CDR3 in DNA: TGCAGCGGGGGCCCTGGGGATACGCAGTATTTT.